A single sample is the source of the 10 T cell receptor beta chains below, sequenced in a study of T cell responses to AZD1222 COVID-19 vaccine. Assay used: immunoSEQ multiplex PCR; TCRdb lists only in-frame clones, some missing. The table lists some 200,000 clones, more than 75% of them singletons. The sequencing here drew on peripheral blood, taken on day 0 of AZD1222 vaccination. The receptor source for this set is an adult in good health.

This clone turned up a few times. The rearrangement links TRBV27 to TRBJ1-6; a possible D gene is TRBD1 (6 bases). CDR3 length: 15 amino acids. Germline assignment: CDR1 MNHEY and CDR2 SMNVEV (reference sequence). Trimming took off 0 bases at V and 7 bases at J, with 10 bases between the two ends. CDR3 amino acids: CASSLSWTANSPLHF. CDR3 DNA sequence: TGTGCCAGCAGTTTATCGTGGACAGCCAATTCACCCCTCCACTTT.

V gene TRBV5-1 combines with J gene TRBJ2-2; tentative D call: TRBD2 (6 bases). The CDR3 covers 15 residues. Germline CDR1 is SGHRS and CDR2 is YFSETQ. V lost 0 bases and J 3 bases, leaving 9 bases between the germline ends. CDR3 coding DNA: TGCGCCAGCAGCTTGGCGCCGGGAGACACCGGGGAGCTGTTTTTT. It encodes CASSLAPGDTGELFF.

This clone has only one observation. The CDR3 loop is CASSYGTSGESYF. CDR3 coding DNA: TGTGCCAGCAGTTACGGGACTAGCGGGGAGTCTTACTTC. This chain uses TRBV6-6 with TRBJ2-4; TRBD2 matches 13 bases. V shed 2 bases and J 16 bases; nucleotides not matched to a gene: 5. From germline, CDR1 is MNHNY and CDR2 SVGAGI (reference sequence). The CDR3 contains 13 residues.

The rearrangement links TRBV7-9 to TRBJ2-5, with 11 positions matching TRBD1. V shed 0 bases, J shed 5 bases, and the junction held 5 bases outside the gene matches. This CDR3 region has 16 residues. Germline V lookup: CDR1 SEHNR, CDR2 FQNEAQ (reference sequence). This CDR3 reads CASSLARTGGKETQYF. The CDR3 DNA reads as TGTGCCAGCAGCTTAGCCAGGACAGGGGGCAAGGAGACCCAGTACTTC.

The chain recombines TRBV2 with TRBJ2-7, with 7 bases matching TRBD1. V was clipped by 6 bases and J by 3 bases; unmatched bases: 5. The CDR3 loop spans 13 amino acids. Germline V gene lookup returns CDR1 SNHLY and CDR2 FYNNEI. The CDR3 nucleotides are TGTGCCAGCAGAGGGGACAGTCTCTACGAGCAGTACTTC. It codes for CASRGDSLYEQYF.

V usage is TRBV5-4 and J usage is TRBJ2-7, with a weak D call TRBD1 (6 bases). The CDR3 spans 14 residues. Germline V gives CDR1 SGHNT, CDR2 YYREEE (reference sequence). Trimming cost V 4 bases and J 6 bases, with 17 bases left between them. The chain's CDR3 is CASSAMGARTEQYF. The CDR3 nucleotides are TGTGCCAGCAGCGCTATGGGGGCGCGGACCGAGCAGTACTTC.

The chain uses TRBV28 and TRBJ2-5, with 9 bases lining up with TRBD1. V was pared by 3 bases and J by 2 bases, with 4 bases of the junction left unmatched. Germline assignment: CDR1 MDHEN and CDR2 SYDVKM. The CDR3 runs to 15 residues. CDR3 in amino acids: CASSLTGTGQETQYF. The DNA of the CDR3 is TGTGCCAGCAGTTTGACCGGGACAGGGCAAGAGACCCAGTACTTC. Variable domain in full (rest from reference TRBV28 and TRBJ2-5): DVKVTQSSRYLVKRTGEKVFLECVQDMDHENMFWYRQDPGLGLRLIYFSYDVKMKEKGDIPEGYSVSREKKERFSLILESASTNQTSMYLCASSLTGTGQETQYFGPGTRLLVL.

This chain connects TRBV18 to TRBJ1-5; 9 bases fit TRBD1. The J segment lost 7 bases and the V segment lost 3 bases, leaving 10 bases of the junction unmatched. The CDR3 has 16 amino acids. CDR1 is KGHSH, CDR2 LQKENI, per germline. In DNA form, the CDR3 reads TGTGCCAGCTCACCCTCCCCTACAGGGGGCTTACAGCCCCAGCATTTT. It is translated as CASSPSPTGGLQPQHF.

The chain combines TRBV27 with TRBJ1-1; D remains ambiguous. The CDR3 runs 11 residues. V was shortened by 5 bases and J by 5 bases, with 6 bases between the two germline ends. Germline assignment: CDR1 MNHEY and CDR2 SMNVEV (reference sequence). The DNA of the CDR3 is TGTGCCAGCAGTCGTGGGACTGAAGCTTTCTTT. This translates into CASSRGTEAFF.

The chain combines TRBV6-5 with TRBJ1-1; TRBD1 matches 9 bases. The length of the CDR3 is 13 residues. Germline CDR1 and CDR2: MNHEY and SVGAGI. V was pared by 8 bases and J by 3 bases, with 4 bases of the junction left unmatched. The chain's CDR3 is CASPRDRDTEAFF. CDR3 DNA sequence: TGTGCCAGCCCCCGGGACAGGGACACTGAAGCTTTCTTT.